This T cell receptor beta chain was found in a study of post-analysis software for immune sequencing data. cDNA libraries of TCR beta carried unique molecular identifiers. TCRdb redid the calling of the PCR reads with MiXCR, one entry per CDR3 protein. The sample has fewer than 850,000 distinct CDR3 sequences; 40% to 55% are singletons. Study-wide points: In patients, TRBV5-6, TRBV5-1 and TRBV20-1 belonged to four or five TRBV segments found more frequently than in controls.

About this clonotype itself: The antigen remains unidentified.

Germline V gives CDR1 SGHDT, CDR2 YYEEEE. V was cut by 5 bases and J by 0 bases, with 12 bases left in between. The length of the CDR3 is 14 residues. This chain connects TRBV5-6 to TRBJ2-7; no firm D call. What was sequenced was blood. This TCR came from a girl aged 10-17 years with multiple sclerosis. CDR3 protein: CASRRRALSYEQYF. For the CDR3, the DNA is TGTGCCAGCAGACGTCGGGCCCTCTCCTACGAGCAGTACTTC.